This T cell receptor (beta chain) originates from a study of a mutant IDH1 vaccine in newly diagnosed glioma. Study-level information: Vaccination was launched 4-6 weeks after radiotherapy alone, or with temozolomide cycles. Antecedent treatment encompassed radiotherapy, temozolomide, or their combination; the majority received both. Notes on the study in general: Changes to the top peripheral T cell clonotypes appeared unrelated to pseudoprogression.

This clone appeared a single time. The antigen is unknown. Sequenced by immunoSEQ multiplex PCR; TCRdb stores in-frame clones only, minus some. The repertoire holds about 32,000 clones, with approximately 78% as singletons. Time point here: week 35, safety follow-up. All doses held 300 ug of mutant IDH1 20-mer peptide, with topical imiquimod. All eight of the vaccinations patients received fell in weeks 1, 3, 5, 7, 11, 15, 19 and 23. The V and J ends lost 4 bases and 4 bases respectively, with 11 bases between them. The CDR3 runs 14 residues. The germline CDR1 and CDR2 sequences are PRHDT and FYEKMQ (reference sequence).

This specimen consisted of PBMCs, obtained from a glioma patient whose treatment included an IDH1 peptide vaccine. V is TRBV13 and J is TRBJ1-3; no clear D gene. The sequence was collected from a woman aged 40 to 49 with glioma. The CDR3 DNA sequence: TGTGCCAGCAGCTCAGACGTGCCGGGAAACACCATATATTTT. Protein: CASSSDVPGNTIYF.